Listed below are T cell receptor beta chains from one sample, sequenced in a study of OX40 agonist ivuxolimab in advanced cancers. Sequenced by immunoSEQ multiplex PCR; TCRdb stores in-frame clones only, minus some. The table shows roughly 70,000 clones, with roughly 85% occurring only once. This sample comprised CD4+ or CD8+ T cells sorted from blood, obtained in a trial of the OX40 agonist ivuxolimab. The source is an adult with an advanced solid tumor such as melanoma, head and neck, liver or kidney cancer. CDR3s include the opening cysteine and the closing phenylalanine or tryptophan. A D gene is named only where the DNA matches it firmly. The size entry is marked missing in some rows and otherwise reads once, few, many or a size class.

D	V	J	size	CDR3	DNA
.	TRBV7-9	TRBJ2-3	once	CASSLDGSTDTQYF	TGTGCCAGCAGCTTAGACGGTAGCACAGATACGCAGTATTTT
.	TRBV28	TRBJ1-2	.	CASSAWGVGGYTF	TGTGCCAGCAGCGCCTGGGGGGTTGGGGGCTACACCTTC
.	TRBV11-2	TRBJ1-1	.	CASSLIETEAFF	TGTGCCAGCAGCTTAATAGAAACTGAAGCTTTCTTT
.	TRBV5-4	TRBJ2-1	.	CASTPRGAGELNEQFF	TGTGCCAGCACCCCACGGGGGGCGGGAGAGCTCAATGAGCAGTTCTTC
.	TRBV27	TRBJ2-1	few	CASSGQNTYNEQFF	TGTGCCAGCAGTGGCCAGAATACCTACAATGAGCAGTTCTTC
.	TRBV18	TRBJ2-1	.	CASSSYNEQFF	TGTGCCAGCTCTTCCTACAATGAGCAGTTCTTC
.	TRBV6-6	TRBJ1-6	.	CASRTQVESPLHF	TGTGCCAGCCGCACACAGGTGGAATCACCCCTCCACTTT
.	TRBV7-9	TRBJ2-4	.	CASSLVAGASEGAKNIQYF	TGTGCCAGCAGCTTAGTCGCCGGGGCTTCGGAGGGAGCCAAAAACATTCAGTACTTC
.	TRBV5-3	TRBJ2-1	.	CARSLDQIPPISEQFF	TGTGCCAGAAGCTTGGATCAGATCCCCCCGATTAGTGAGCAGTTCTTC
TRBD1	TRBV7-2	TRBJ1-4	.	CASSSGDRSNEKLFF	TGTGCCAGCAGCTCCGGGGACAGGAGTAATGAAAAACTGTTTTTT
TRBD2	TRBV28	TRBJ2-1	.	CATKGLAGGPYNEQFF	TGTGCCACCAAGGGACTAGCGGGAGGTCCCTACAATGAGCAGTTCTTC
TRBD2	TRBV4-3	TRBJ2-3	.	CASSQEGLAGTDTQYF	TGCGCCAGCAGCCAAGAAGGGCTAGCGGGCACAGATACGCAGTATTTT
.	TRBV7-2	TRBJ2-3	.	CASSTHRATDTQYF	TGTGCCAGCAGCACGCACAGGGCCACAGATACGCAGTATTTT
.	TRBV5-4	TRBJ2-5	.	CASSLVGGQETQYF	TGTGCCAGCAGCTTGGTCGGGGGACAAGAGACCCAGTACTTC
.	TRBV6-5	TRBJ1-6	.	CASSYSARGNSPLHF	TGTGCCAGCAGTTACTCGGCTAGGGGAAATTCACCCCTCCACTTT
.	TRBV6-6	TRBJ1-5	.	CASSYALRSNQPQHF	TGTGCCAGCAGTTACGCCCTAAGAAGCAATCAGCCCCAGCATTTT
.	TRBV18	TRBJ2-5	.	CASSPGTGYQETQYF	TGTGCCAGCTCACCCGGGACGGGGTACCAAGAGACCCAGTACTTC
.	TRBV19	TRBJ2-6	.	CASRSPGGVRTAGANVLTF	TGTGCCAGTAGATCCCCTGGGGGAGTTCGGACAGCTGGGGCCAACGTCCTGACTTTC
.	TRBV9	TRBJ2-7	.	CASSLTNLGVEQYF	TGTGCCAGCAGCCTAACGAACCTCGGGGTCGAGCAGTACTTC
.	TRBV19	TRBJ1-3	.	CASSIDYESRNTIYF	TGTGCCAGTAGTATAGACTACGAGTCCAGAAACACCATATATTTT
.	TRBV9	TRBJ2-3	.	CASSVGEERSGTDTQYF	TGTGCCAGCAGCGTAGGGGAGGAAAGGAGTGGCACAGATACGCAGTATTTT
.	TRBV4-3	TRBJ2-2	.	CASSHRGGGITGELFF	TGCGCCAGCAGCCACCGGGGCGGGGGCATCACCGGAGAGCTGTTTTTT
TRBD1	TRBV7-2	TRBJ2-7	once	CASSRDSRFYEQYF	TGTGCCAGCAGCCGGGACAGCCGATTCTACGAGCAGTACTTC
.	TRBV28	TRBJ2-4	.	CASSFGAAKNIQYF	TGTGCCAGCAGTTTTGGGGCGGCTAAAAACATTCAGTACTTC
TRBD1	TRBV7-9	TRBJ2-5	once	CASSLGGTGPAETQYF	TGTGCCAGCAGCTTAGGCGGGACAGGTCCTGCGGAGACCCAGTACTTC
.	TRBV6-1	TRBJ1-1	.	CASSDRADNTEAFF	TGTGCCAGCAGTGATCGGGCTGATAACACTGAAGCTTTCTTT
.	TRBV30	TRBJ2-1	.	CAWEGRAISYNEQFF	TGTGCCTGGGAGGGTAGGGCGATCTCCTACAATGAGCAGTTCTTC
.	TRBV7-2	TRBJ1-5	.	CASSFTQGPQHF	TGTGCCAGCAGCTTCACACAGGGGCCCCAGCATTTT